This T cell receptor beta chain was captured in a study of T cells in Graves' hyperthyroidism and ophthalmopathy. The V end was cut by 6 bases, the J end by 3 bases, with 17 bases between. CDR1 and CDR2 from the germline V gene are LNHDA and SQIVND (reference sequence). The CDR3 length is 15 residues. It was uncontrolled infection, other autoimmune disease, pregnancy or lactation that excluded patients. This clonotype was seen ten or more times. Amplified TCR beta CDR3 regions derived from RNA transcripts. TCR CDR3 underwent first-round RT-PCR with the HTBI primer set. A single record per CDR3 protein comes from TCRdb applying MiXCR to the multiplex PCR reads. The profile covers about 540,000 distinct CDR3 sequences, with around 46% appearing a single time and about 7.9% taken by the ten largest.

This TCR was sampled from a woman in her late teens or twenties with Graves' hyperthyroidism. The gene calls are TRBV19 and TRBJ1-1, with D possibly being TRBD1 (6 bases). The sample was peripheral blood or thyroid tissue (not recorded which). The CDR3 nucleotides are TGTGCCAGTAGCGGCAGGGGCCGAACGGACACTGAAGCTTTCTTT. Protein product: CASSGRGRTDTEAFF.